This T cell receptor beta chain is drawn from a study of blood T cell repertoires in COVID-19. As for the study in general: Sites in the United States, Italy and Spain provided acute and convalescent COVID-19 samples. T cells, B-cell-depleted T cells, or PBMCs supplied cDNA or gDNA.

The CDR3 totals 14 residues. Germline V lookup: CDR1 ENHRY, CDR2 SYGVKD. V lost 3 bases and J lost 7, with 12 bases in between. In the original analysis: Nucleated cell counts were estimated from reference gene primer amplification. Libraries were prepared by immunoSEQ multiplex PCR; TCRdb keeps only in-frame clonotypes and omits some of them. V and J calls and clone size are given by that table; D and trimming were obtained from the DNA. The sample carries more than 200,000 clones, roughly 90% recorded once. The receptor's source is a man under 40 with active or convalescent COVID-19. The J gene is TRBJ1-4, the V gene TRBV10-3; a possible D gene is TRBD1 (6 bases). Sequenced material: peripheral blood. CDR3 nucleotide sequence: TGTGCCATCAGTGAAGCAGGGGTATCTGAAAAACTGTTTTTT. Its protein is CAISEAGVSEKLFF.